This T cell receptor (beta chain) appears in the sequencing data of a study of tissue T cells after allogeneic stem cell transplantation. The study's findings and limits: The patient cohort was small and clinically heterogeneous, with limited sampling depth. Only a limited share of tissue TCRs appeared in blood or spleen. The study did not identify alloreactive or antigen-specific tissue TCRs, and some clones might be persisting host cells. Shared clones across patients were few; motif clustering revealed tissue-specific shared signatures.

The protocol was immunoSEQ multiplex PCR, while the TCRdb copy is restricted to in-frame clones and leaves out a portion. The sample lists more than 20,000 clones, about two thirds occurring once. The germline V and J ends were trimmed by 2 bases and 6 bases, with 3 bases remaining between them. This CDR3 comprises 11 residues. In germline, CDR1 is MSHET, CDR2 SYDVDS. Worth noting for this clone: Its specificity is not known. The genes are named according to mouse. The CDR3 end falls 1 residue outside the read, so it is completed with the germline J gene.

Specimen: spleen. This chain connects TRBV29 to TRBJ2-5; D remains unclear. The sequence came from a female BALB/c mouse in good health. This strain's MHC haplotype is H2-d. The CDR3 loop is CASSLGDTQYF. CDR3 DNA (partial): TGTGCTAGCAGTTTAGGTGACACCCAGTAC. The whole variable domain, remainder taken from reference TRBV29 and TRBJ2-5, is DMKVTQMPRYLIKRMGENVLLECGQDMSHETMYWYRQDPGLGLQLIYISYDVDSNSEGDIPKGYRVSRKKREHFSLILDSAKTNQTSVYFCASSLGDTQYFGPGTRLLVL.